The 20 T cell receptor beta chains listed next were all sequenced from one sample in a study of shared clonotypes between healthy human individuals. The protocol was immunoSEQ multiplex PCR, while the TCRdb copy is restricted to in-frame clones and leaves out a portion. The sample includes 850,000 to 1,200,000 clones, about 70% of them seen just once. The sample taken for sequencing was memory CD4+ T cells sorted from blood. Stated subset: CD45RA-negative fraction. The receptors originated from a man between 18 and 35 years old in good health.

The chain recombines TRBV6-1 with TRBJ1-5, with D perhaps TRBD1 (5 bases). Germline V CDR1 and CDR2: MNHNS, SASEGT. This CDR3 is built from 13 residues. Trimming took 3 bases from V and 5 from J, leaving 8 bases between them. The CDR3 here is CASSDQTDQPQHF. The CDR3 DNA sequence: TGTGCCAGCAGTGATCAGACAGATCAGCCCCAGCATTTT.

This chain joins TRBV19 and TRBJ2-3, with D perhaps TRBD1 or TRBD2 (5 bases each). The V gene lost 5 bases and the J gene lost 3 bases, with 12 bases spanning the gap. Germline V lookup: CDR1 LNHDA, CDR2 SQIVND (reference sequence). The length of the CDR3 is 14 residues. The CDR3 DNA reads TGTGCCAGTAGTGGCGGGTGGGGGACAGATACGCAGTATTTT. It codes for CASSGGWGTDTQYF.

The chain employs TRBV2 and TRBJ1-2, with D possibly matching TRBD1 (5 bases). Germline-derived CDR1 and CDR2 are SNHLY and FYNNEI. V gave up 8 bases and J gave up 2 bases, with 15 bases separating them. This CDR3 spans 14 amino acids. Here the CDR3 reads CASSPVGGNYGYTF. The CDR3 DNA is TGTGCCAGCTCCCCGGTCGGGGGGAACTATGGCTACACCTTC.

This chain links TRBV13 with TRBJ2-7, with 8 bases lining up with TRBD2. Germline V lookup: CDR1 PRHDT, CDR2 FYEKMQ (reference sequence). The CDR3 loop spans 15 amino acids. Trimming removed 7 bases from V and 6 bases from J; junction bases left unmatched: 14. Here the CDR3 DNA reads TGTGCCAGCATCAAATCTACGGGGGGGCGACGCGAGCAGTACTTC. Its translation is CASIKSTGGRREQYF.

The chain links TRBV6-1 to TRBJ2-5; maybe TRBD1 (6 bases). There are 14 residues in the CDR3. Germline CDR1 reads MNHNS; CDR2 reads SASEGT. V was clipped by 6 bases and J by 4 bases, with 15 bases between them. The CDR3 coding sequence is TGTGCCAGCAGCCCAGCTGGGGGCCCAGAGACCCAGTACTTC. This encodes CASSPAGGPETQYF.

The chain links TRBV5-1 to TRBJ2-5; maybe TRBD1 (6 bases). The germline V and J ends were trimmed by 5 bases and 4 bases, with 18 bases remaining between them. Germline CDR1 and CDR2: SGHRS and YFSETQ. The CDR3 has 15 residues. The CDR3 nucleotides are TGCGCCAGCAGAGAGATGGGTGGGGGCCTAGAGACCCAGTACTTC. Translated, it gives CASREMGGGLETQYF.

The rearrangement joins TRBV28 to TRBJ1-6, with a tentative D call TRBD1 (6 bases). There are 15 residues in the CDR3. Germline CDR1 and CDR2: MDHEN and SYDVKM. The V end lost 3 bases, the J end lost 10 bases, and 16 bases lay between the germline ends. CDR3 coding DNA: TGTGCCAGCAGTTTCGGATTCAGGGGCGGATCACCCCTCCACTTT. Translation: CASSFGFRGGSPLHF.

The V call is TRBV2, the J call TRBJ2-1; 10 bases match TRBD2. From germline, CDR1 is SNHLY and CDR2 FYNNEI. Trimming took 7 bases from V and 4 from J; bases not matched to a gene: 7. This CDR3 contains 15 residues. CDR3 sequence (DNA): TGTGCCAGCATCCATAGCGGGGGGCCGTACAATGAGCAGTTCTTC. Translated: CASIHSGGPYNEQFF.

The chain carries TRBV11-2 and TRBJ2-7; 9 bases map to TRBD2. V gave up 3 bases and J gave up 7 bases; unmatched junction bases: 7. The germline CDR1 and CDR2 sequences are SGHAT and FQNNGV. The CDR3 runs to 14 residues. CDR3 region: CASSLASGRFEQYF. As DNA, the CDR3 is TGTGCCAGCAGCTTGGCCAGCGGGAGGTTTGAGCAGTACTTC.

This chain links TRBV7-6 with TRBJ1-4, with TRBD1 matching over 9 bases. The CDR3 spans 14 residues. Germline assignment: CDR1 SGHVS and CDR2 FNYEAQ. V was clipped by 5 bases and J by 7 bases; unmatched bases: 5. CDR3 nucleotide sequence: TGTGCCAGCAGCCTTACAGGGGGCGGTGAAAAACTGTTTTTT. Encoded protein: CASSLTGGGEKLFF.

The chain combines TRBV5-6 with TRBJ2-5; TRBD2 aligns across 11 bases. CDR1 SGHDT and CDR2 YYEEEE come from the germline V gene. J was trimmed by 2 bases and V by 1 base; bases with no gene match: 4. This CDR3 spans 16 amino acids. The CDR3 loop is CASSLLPSGGQETQYF. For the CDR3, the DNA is TGTGCCAGCAGCTTGCTGCCTAGCGGGGGGCAAGAGACCCAGTACTTC.

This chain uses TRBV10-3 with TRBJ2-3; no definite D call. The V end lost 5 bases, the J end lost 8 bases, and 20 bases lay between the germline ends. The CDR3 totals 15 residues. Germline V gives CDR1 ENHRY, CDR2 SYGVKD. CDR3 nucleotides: TGTGCCATCAGTTACGACCCGGGTCCCTCTAGTACGCAGTATTTT. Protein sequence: CAISYDPGPSSTQYF.

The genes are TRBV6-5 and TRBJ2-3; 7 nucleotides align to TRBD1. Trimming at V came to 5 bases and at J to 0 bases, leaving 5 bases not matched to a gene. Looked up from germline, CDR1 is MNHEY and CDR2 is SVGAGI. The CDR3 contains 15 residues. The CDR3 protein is CASSHLQGSTDTQYF. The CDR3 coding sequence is TGTGCCAGCAGTCATCTACAGGGGAGCACAGATACGCAGTATTTT.

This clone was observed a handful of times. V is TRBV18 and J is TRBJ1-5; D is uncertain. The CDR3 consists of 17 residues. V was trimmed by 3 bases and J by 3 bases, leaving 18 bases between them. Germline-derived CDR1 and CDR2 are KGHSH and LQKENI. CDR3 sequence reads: CASSPDFQASFNQPQHF. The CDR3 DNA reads TGTGCCAGCTCACCTGATTTCCAGGCGAGCTTCAATCAGCCCCAGCATTTT.

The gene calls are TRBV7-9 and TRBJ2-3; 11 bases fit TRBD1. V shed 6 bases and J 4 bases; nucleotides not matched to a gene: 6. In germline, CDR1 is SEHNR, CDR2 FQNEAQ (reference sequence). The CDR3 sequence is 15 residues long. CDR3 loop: CASRRDRGTADTQYF. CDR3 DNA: TGTGCCAGCAGGAGGGACAGGGGGACGGCAGATACGCAGTATTTT.

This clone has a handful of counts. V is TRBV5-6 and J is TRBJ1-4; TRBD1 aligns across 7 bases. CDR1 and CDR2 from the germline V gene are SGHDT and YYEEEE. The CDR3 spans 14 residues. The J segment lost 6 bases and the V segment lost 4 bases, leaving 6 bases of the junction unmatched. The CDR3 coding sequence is TGTGCCAGCAGCCAGACAGGGTTCTATGAAAAACTGTTTTTT. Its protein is CASSQTGFYEKLFF.

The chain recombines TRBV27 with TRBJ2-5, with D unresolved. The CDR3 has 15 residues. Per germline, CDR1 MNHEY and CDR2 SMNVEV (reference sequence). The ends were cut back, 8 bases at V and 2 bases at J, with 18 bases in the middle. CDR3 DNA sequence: TGTGCCAGCCAGTTTACTGGCTTCCCACAAGAGACCCAGTACTTC. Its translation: CASQFTGFPQETQYF.

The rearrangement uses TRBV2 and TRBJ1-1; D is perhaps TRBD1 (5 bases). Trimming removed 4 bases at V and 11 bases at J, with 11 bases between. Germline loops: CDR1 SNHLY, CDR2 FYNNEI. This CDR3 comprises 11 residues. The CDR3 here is CASSVRGEAFF. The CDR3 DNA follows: TGTGCCAGCAGTGTTAGGGGTGAGGCTTTCTTT.

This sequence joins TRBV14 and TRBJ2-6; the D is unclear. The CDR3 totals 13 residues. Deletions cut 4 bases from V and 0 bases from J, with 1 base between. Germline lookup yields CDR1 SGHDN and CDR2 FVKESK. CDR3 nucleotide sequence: TGTGCCAGCAGCCGCTCTGGGGCCAACGTCCTGACTTTC. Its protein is CASSRSGANVLTF.

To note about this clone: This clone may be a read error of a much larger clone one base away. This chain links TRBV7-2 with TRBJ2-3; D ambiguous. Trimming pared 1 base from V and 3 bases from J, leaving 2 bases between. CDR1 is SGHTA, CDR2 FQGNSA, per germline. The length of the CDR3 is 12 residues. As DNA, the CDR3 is TGTGCCAGCAGCTTAGAGACAGATACGCAGTATTTT. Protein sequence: CASSLETDTQYF.